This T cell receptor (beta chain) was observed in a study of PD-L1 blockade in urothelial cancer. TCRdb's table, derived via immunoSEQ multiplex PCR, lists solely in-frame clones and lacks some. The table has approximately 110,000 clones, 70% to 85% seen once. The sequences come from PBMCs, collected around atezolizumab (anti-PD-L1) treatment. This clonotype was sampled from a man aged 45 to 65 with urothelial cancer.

CDR3 DNA sequence: TGTGCCAGCAGCGTAGTGTGGGCGGGAGGGGGCACAGATACGCAGTATTTT. Protein sequence: CASSVVWAGGGTDTQYF. V gene TRBV9 combines with J gene TRBJ2-3; 9 bases agree with TRBD2. The CDR3 consists of 17 residues. Germline assignment: CDR1 SGDLS and CDR2 YYNGEE. Germline trimming cut 0 bases from V and 1 base from J; bases unmatched to any gene: 6.